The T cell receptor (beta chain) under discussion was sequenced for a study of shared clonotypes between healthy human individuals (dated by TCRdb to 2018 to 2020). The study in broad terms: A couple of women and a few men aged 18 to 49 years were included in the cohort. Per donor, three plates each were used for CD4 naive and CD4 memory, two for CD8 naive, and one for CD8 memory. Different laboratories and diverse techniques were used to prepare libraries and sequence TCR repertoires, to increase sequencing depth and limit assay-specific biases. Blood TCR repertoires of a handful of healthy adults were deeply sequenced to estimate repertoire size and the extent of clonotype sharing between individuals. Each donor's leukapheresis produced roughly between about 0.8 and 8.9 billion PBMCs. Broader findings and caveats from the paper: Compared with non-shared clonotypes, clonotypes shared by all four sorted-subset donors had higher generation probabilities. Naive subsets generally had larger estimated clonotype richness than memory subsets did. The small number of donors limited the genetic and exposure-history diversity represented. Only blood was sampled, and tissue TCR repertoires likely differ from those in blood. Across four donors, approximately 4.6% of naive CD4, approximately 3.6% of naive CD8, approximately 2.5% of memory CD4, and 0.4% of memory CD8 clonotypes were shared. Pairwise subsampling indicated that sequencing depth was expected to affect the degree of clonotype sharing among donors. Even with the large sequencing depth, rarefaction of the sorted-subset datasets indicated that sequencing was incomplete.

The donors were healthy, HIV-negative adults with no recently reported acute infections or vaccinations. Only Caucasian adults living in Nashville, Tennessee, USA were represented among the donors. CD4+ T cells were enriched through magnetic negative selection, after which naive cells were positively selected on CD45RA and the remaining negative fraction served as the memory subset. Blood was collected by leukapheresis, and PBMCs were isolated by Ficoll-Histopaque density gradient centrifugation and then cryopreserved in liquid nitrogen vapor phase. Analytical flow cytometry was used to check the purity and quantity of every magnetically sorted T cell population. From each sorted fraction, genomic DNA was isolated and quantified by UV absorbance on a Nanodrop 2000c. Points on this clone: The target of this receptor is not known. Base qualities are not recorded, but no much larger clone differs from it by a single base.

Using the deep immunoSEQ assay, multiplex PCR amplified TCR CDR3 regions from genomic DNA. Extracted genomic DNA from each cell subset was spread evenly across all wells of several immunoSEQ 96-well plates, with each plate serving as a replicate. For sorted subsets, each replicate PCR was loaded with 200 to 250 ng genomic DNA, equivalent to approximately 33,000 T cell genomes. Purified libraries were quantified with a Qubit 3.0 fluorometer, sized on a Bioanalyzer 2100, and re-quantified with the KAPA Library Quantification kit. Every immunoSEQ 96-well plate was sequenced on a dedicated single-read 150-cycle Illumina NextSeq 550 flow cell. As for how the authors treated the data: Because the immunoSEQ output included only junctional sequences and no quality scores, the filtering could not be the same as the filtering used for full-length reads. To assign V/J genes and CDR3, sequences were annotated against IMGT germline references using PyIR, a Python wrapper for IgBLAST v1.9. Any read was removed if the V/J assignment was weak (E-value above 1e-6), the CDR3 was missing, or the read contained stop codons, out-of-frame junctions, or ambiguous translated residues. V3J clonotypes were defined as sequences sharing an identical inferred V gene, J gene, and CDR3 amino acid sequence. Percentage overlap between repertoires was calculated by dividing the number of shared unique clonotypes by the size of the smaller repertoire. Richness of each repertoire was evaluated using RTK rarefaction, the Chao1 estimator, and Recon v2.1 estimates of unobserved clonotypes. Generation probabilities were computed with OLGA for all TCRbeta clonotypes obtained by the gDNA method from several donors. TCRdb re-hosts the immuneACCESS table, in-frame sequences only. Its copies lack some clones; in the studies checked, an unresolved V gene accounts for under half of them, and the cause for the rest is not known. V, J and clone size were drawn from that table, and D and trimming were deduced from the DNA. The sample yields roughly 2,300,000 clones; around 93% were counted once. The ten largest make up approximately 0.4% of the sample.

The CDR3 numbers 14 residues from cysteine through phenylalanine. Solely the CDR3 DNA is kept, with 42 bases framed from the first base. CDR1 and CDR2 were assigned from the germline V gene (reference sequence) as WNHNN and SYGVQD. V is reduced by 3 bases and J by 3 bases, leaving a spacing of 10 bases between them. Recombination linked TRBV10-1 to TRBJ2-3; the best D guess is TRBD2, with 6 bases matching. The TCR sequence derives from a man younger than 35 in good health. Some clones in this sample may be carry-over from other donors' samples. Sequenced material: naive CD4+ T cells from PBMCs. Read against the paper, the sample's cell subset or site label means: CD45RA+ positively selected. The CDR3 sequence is CASSDGGATDTQYF. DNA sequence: TGCGCCAGCAGTGACGGCGGGGCAACAGATACGCAGTATTTT.